A single sample is the source of the 26 T cell receptor beta chains below, sequenced in a study of shared clonotypes between healthy human individuals. Sequenced by immunoSEQ multiplex PCR; TCRdb stores in-frame clones only, minus some. The data contain 150,000 to 200,000 clones, 66% of them singletons. The sample was memory CD4+ T cells sorted from blood. Subset defined: CD45RA-negative fraction. The receptor set was obtained from a man aged 25 to 40 in good health.

The rearrangement links TRBV13 to TRBJ2-2; no firm D call. The length of the CDR3 is 14 residues. Between the trimmed V and J ends, which lost 5 bases and 1 base, there was a span of 8 bases. The germline V gene has CDR1 PRHDT and CDR2 FYEKMQ (reference sequence). As DNA, the CDR3 is TGTGCCAGCAGCCTACCGCGGAACACCGGGGAGCTGTTTTTT. Translation gives CASSLPRNTGELFF.

V and J are TRBV27 and TRBJ2-7, with D perhaps matching TRBD1 (5 bases). The CDR3 spans 11 residues. The germline gives CDR1 MNHEY, CDR2 SMNVEV (reference sequence). V lost 6 bases to trimming and J lost 5 bases, with 8 bases between them. This chain's CDR3 is CASRKGHEQYF. The CDR3 nucleotides are TGTGCCAGCAGGAAGGGGCACGAGCAGTACTTC.

V and J are TRBV7-1 and TRBJ2-3; 7 bases fit TRBD1. TRBV7-1 is known as an ORF, though its function is uncertain. The CDR3 consists of 11 residues. J gave up 15 bases and V 4 bases, and 7 bases lay outside the gene matches. The CDR3 DNA reads as TGTGCCAGCAGCTTCGGGACAGCTTCATATTTT. This sequence encodes CASSFGTASYF.

This sequence joins TRBV5-4 and TRBJ1-2, with D possibly TRBD1 on 5 matching bases. CDR1 and CDR2 (germline): SGHNT, YYREEE (reference sequence). V was trimmed by 2 bases and J by 3 bases, leaving 11 bases between them. The CDR3 has 14 residues. CDR3 loop: CASSFPDNDYGYTF. DNA of the CDR3: TGTGCCAGCAGCTTCCCGGACAACGACTATGGCTACACCTTC.

The chain carries TRBV9 and TRBJ2-4; D is possibly TRBD2 (7 bases). The CDR3 has 15 residues. CDR1 SGDLS and CDR2 YYNGEE come from the germline V gene. V was clipped by 0 bases and J by 7 bases, with 14 bases between them. The CDR3 loop is CASSVAPGGLNIQYF. CDR3 bases: TGTGCCAGCAGCGTAGCGCCGGGGGGCTTGAACATTCAGTACTTC.

This clone occurred a few times. The V gene is TRBV7-6, the J gene TRBJ2-1; TRBD2 aligns across 7 bases. Germline CDR1 and CDR2: SGHVS and FNYEAQ. This CDR3 spans 16 amino acids. Unmatched junction bases numbered 11, after V lost 5 bases and J lost 4 bases. Here the CDR3 reads CASSPLASGTYNEQFF. The CDR3 coding sequence is TGTGCCAGCAGCCCACTGGCCAGCGGGACGTACAATGAGCAGTTCTTC. The full variable domain, in which reference TRBV7-6 and TRBJ2-1 provide the parts outside the CDR3, is GAGVSQSPRYKVTKRGQDVALRCDPISGHVSLYWYRQALGQGPEFLTYFNYEAQQDKSGLPNDRFSAERPEGSISTLTIQRTEQRDSAMYRCASSPLASGTYNEQFFGPGTRLTVL.

This clone was seen at least ten times. The chain is built from TRBV5-6 and TRBJ2-5, with D maybe TRBD1 (6 bases). The V end lost 1 base, the J end lost 3 bases, and 16 bases lay between the germline ends. The CDR3 contains 16 residues. Germline V gene data show CDR1 as SGHDT and CDR2 as YYEEEE. CDR3 protein: CASSLLGRGRKETQYF. The DNA of the CDR3 is TGTGCCAGCAGCTTGCTGGGCAGGGGTCGTAAAGAGACCCAGTACTTC.

For the CDR3, the DNA is TGTGCCAGCAGTGGAAGTGGCAGTCCCCTCTCTGGAAACACCATATATTTT. Protein sequence: CASSGSGSPLSGNTIYF. The chain links TRBV6-1 to TRBJ1-3; D is uncertain. Germline V gene sequence: CDR1 MNHNS, CDR2 SASEGT. Trimming stripped 4 bases from V and 0 bases from J, with 16 bases between. CDR3 length: 17 amino acids.

The rearrangement links TRBV27 to TRBJ1-3; no firm D call. Germline CDR1 MNHEY, CDR2 SMNVEV (reference sequence). This CDR3 has 11 residues. Trimming pared 8 bases from V and 4 bases from J, leaving 6 bases between. Here the CDR3 DNA reads TGTGCCAGCGGTCGCGGAAACACCATATATTTT. It specifies CASGRGNTIYF.

This chain links TRBV2 with TRBJ1-2; tentatively, D is TRBD1 (5 bases). The V end lost 7 bases, the J end lost 3 bases, and 9 bases lay between the germline ends. Germline assignment: CDR1 SNHLY and CDR2 FYNNEI. The CDR3 runs 12 residues. CDR3 sequence: CASMGTYYGYTF. The CDR3 region has the DNA TGTGCCAGCATGGGGACTTACTATGGCTACACCTTC.

For this clone: Compared with germline, one end of the junction differs, possibly owing to a read error. The V call is TRBV7-7, the J call TRBJ2-2, with 8 bases lining up with TRBD2. Looked up from germline, CDR1 is SSHAT and CDR2 is FNYEAQ (reference sequence). The CDR3 is 15 residues long. In DNA form, the CDR3 reads TGTGCTAGCAGCTCTGGTTTAGCGGGAACCGGGGAGCTGTTTTTT. The encoded protein is CASSSGLAGTGELFF. Based on the CDR3 plus reference TRBV7-7 and TRBJ2-2, the full variable domain is GAGVSQSPRYKVTKRGQDVTLRCDPISSHATLYWYQQALGQGPEFLTYFNYEAQPDKSGLPSDRFSAERPEGSISTLTIQRTEQRDSAMYRCASSSGLAGTGELFFGEGSRLTVL.

The V and J genes are TRBV23-1 and TRBJ2-3; D could derive from TRBD1 or TRBD2 (6 bases each). TRBV23-1 is an ORF; its function is uncertain. V lost 4 bases and J lost 0, with 11 bases in between. CDR3 length equals 15 residues. This CDR3 is CASSLTGRSTDTQYF. As DNA, the CDR3 is TGCGCCAGCAGTCTAACAGGGAGGAGCACAGATACGCAGTATTTT.

CDR3 DNA sequence: TGTGCCTGGAAACAGAACTACGAGCAGTACTTC. It is translated as CAWKQNYEQYF. The genes are TRBV30 and TRBJ2-7; D call uncertain. Per the germline V gene, CDR1 is GTSNPN and CDR2 is SVGIG (reference sequence). V was pared by 4 bases and J by 3 bases, with 7 bases between. The CDR3 sequence is 11 residues long.

This clone has only a few counts. The chain combines TRBV4-2 with TRBJ1-3; tentative D call: TRBD1 (5 bases). Germline assignment: CDR1 LGHNA and CDR2 YNFKEQ. This CDR3 has 15 residues. The ends were cut back, 0 bases at V and 4 bases at J, with 10 bases in the middle. CDR3: CASSQDRQPGNTIYF. The DNA for the CDR3 is TGTGCCAGCAGCCAAGATCGACAGCCGGGAAACACCATATATTTT.

This rearrangement joins TRBV5-1 to TRBJ2-7, with D hard to call. This CDR3 has 12 amino acids. V shed 0 bases and J shed 5 bases, with 6 bases lying between them. Per the germline V gene, CDR1 is SGHRS and CDR2 is YFSETQ. The CDR3 bases are TGCGCCAGCAGCTTGGATTCACACGAGCAGTACTTC. This translates into CASSLDSHEQYF.

This chain connects TRBV6-5 to TRBJ2-1; either TRBD1 or TRBD2 may fit D (6 bases each). The CDR3 is 13 amino acids. Trimming removed 5 bases at V and 10 bases at J, with 15 bases between. Germline V CDR1 and CDR2: MNHEY, SVGAGI. The CDR3 loop is CASSRQAGWEQFF. The CDR3 region has the DNA TGTGCCAGCAGTAGACAGGCGGGATGGGAGCAGTTCTTC.

The chain links TRBV2 to TRBJ2-7, with D uncertain. The length of the CDR3 is 14 residues. Trimming cost V 3 bases and J 3 bases, with 12 bases left between them. Germline V gene sequence: CDR1 SNHLY, CDR2 FYNNEI. CDR3 in amino acids: CASSDPRTIYEQYF. The CDR3 DNA is TGTGCCAGCAGTGATCCTCGGACGATCTACGAGCAGTACTTC.

The V gene is TRBV11-3, the J gene TRBJ2-1; D not resolved. In germline, CDR1 is SGHNT, CDR2 YENEEA. V was shortened by 1 base and J by 4 bases, with 14 bases between the two germline ends. This CDR3 comprises 16 residues. The CDR3 DNA is TGTGCCAGCAGCTTAGGTTCCTTCTCAACGTACAATGAGCAGTTCTTC. Its protein product is CASSLGSFSTYNEQFF.

In its sample, this clone was seen many times. In DNA form, the CDR3 reads TGTGCCAGCAGCTTAGGGCCTGATACGCAGTATTTT. Protein: CASSLGPDTQYF. The genes are TRBV7-9 and TRBJ2-3; D remains ambiguous. Germline CDR1 and CDR2: SEHNR and FQNEAQ (reference sequence). This CDR3 has 12 amino acids. Trimming shortened V by 1 base and J by 6 bases, and 5 bases separated the two germline ends.

The V call is TRBV7-9, the J call TRBJ2-2; D could derive from TRBD1 or TRBD2 (5 bases each). V gave up 11 bases and J gave up 4 bases, with 20 bases separating them. The CDR3 has 15 residues. Germline CDR1 reads SEHNR; CDR2 reads FQNEAQ (reference sequence). The CDR3 reads CAGLFGGEGTGELFF. CDR3 nucleotide sequence: TGTGCCGGCCTCTTTGGGGGAGAGGGCACCGGGGAGCTGTTTTTT.

The chain uses TRBV7-2 and TRBJ2-1; 15 nucleotides agree with TRBD2. Per germline, CDR1 SGHTA and CDR2 FQGNSA. With 5 bases clipped from V and 9 bases from J, the junction kept 8 bases outside the gene matches. The CDR3 has 16 residues. In nucleotides, the CDR3 is TGTGCCAGCAGCCCCAACCCGGGACTAGCGGGAGGTGAGCAGTTCTTC. It translates to CASSPNPGLAGGEQFF. Full variable domain (remainder filled in from reference TRBV7-2 and TRBJ2-1): GAGVSQSPSNKVTEKGKDVELRCDPISGHTALYWYRQSLGQGLEFLIYFQGNSAPDKSGLPSDRFSAERTGGSVSTLTIQRTQQEDSAVYLCASSPNPGLAGGEQFFGPGTRLTVL.

The chain couples TRBV5-4 to TRBJ1-3; D gene ambiguous. V dropped 4 bases and J dropped 3 bases, with 8 bases sitting between them. This CDR3 comprises 13 residues. From germline, CDR1 is SGHNT and CDR2 YYREEE (reference sequence). As DNA, the CDR3 is TGTGCCAGCAGCCCTGGTGGTGGAAACACCATATATTTT. It translates to CASSPGGGNTIYF.

This sequence joins TRBV9 and TRBJ2-1, with a possible D match to TRBD2 (5 bases). V lost 4 bases and J lost 2, with 19 bases in between. The CDR3 consists of 17 residues. The germline CDR1 and CDR2 sequences are SGDLS and YYNGEE. The chain's CDR3 is CASSPTLPGKTYNEQFF. Here the CDR3 DNA reads TGTGCCAGCAGCCCTACCCTCCCCGGGAAAACCTACAATGAGCAGTTCTTC.

The rearrangement links TRBV14 to TRBJ1-3, with 7 bases aligning to TRBD1. V shed 4 bases and J 2 bases; nucleotides not matched to a gene: 5. This CDR3 has 15 residues. Germline V gene sequence: CDR1 SGHDN, CDR2 FVKESK. CDR3 sequence: CASSLLGTAGNTIYF. For the CDR3, the DNA is TGTGCCAGCAGCCTACTTGGGACAGCTGGAAACACCATATATTTT.

The gene calls are TRBV4-1 and TRBJ2-4; perhaps D is TRBD1 or TRBD2 (5 bases each). V was clipped by 1 base and J by 14 bases, with 18 bases between them. Germline CDR1 is MGHRA and CDR2 is YSYEKL. This CDR3 comprises 14 residues. CDR3 in DNA: TGCGCCAGCAGCCAAGCAATCGAGGGGTGGTCGAAGTACTTC. Translated: CASSQAIEGWSKYF.

This chain connects TRBV18 to TRBJ1-5; a weak D match, TRBD1 (6 bases). The CDR3 has 18 amino acids. The V end was cut by 2 bases, the J end by 2 bases, with 19 bases between. Germline V gives CDR1 KGHSH, CDR2 LQKENI. The CDR3: CASSPSRTGLEGNQPQHF. For the CDR3, the DNA is TGTGCCAGCTCACCATCCCGAACAGGGCTCGAGGGCAATCAGCCCCAGCATTTT. The variable domain in full, completed from reference TRBV18 and TRBJ1-5, reads NAGVMQNPRHLVRRRGQEARLRCSPMKGHSHVYWYRQLPEEGLKFMVYLQKENIIDESGMPKERFSAEFPKEGPSILRIQQVVRGDSAAYFCASSPSRTGLEGNQPQHFGDGTRLSIL.